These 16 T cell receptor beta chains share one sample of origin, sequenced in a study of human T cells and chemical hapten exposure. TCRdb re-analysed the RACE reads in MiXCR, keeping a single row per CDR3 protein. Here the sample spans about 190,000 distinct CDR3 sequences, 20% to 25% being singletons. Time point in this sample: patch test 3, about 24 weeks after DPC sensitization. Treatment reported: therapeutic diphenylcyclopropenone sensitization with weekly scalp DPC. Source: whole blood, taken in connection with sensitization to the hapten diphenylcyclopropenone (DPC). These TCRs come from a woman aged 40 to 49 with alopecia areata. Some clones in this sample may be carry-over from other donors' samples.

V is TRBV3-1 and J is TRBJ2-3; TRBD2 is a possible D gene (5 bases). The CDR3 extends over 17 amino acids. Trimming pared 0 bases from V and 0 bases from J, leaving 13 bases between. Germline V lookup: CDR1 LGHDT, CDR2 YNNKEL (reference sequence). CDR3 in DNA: TGTGCCAGCAGCCAAGATTCAGCGGAGACTAGCACAGATACGCAGTATTTT. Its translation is CASSQDSAETSTDTQYF.

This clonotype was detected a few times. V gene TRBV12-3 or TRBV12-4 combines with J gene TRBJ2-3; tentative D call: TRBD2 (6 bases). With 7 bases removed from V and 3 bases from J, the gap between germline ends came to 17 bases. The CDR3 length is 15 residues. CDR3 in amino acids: CASKVGGSRTDTQYF. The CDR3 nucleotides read TGTGCCAGCAAGGTTGGGGGGTCAAGGACAGATACGCAGTATTTT.

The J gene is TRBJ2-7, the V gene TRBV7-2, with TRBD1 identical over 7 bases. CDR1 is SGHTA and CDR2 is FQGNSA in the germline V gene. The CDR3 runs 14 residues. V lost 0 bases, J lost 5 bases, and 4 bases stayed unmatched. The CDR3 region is CASSLATGENEQYF. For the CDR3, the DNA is TGTGCCAGCAGCTTAGCCACAGGGGAGAACGAGCAGTACTTC.

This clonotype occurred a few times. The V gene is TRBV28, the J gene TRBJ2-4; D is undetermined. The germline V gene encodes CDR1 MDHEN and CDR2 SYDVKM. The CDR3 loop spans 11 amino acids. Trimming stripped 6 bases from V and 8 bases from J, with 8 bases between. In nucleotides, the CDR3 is TGTGCCAGCAGCTCCTCGGACATTCAGTACTTC. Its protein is CASSSSDIQYF.

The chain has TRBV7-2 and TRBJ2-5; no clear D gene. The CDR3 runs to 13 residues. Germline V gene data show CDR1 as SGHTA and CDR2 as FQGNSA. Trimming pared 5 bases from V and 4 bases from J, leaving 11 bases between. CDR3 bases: TGTGCCAGCAGCGGCAAAATGCTAGAGACCCAGTACTTC. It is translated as CASSGKMLETQYF.

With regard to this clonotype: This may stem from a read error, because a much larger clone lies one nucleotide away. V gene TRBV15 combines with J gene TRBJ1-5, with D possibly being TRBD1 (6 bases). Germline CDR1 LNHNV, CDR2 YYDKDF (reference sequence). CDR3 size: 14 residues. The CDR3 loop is CATRRGGSNQPQHF. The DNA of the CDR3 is TGTGCCACCAGAAGAGGGGGAAGCAATCAGCCCCAGCATTTT.

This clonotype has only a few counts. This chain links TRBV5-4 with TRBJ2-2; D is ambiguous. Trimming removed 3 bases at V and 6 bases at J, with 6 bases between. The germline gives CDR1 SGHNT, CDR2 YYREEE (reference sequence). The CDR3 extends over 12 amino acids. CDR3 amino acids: CASSSYPGELFF. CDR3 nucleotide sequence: TGTGCCAGCAGCTCTTATCCCGGGGAGCTGTTTTTT.

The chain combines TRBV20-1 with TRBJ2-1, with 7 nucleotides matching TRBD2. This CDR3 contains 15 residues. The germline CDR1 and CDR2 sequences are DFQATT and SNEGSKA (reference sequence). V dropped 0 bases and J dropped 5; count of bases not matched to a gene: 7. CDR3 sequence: CSAREKRDWNNEQFF. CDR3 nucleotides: TGCAGTGCTAGAGAAAAGCGGGATTGGAACAATGAGCAGTTCTTC.

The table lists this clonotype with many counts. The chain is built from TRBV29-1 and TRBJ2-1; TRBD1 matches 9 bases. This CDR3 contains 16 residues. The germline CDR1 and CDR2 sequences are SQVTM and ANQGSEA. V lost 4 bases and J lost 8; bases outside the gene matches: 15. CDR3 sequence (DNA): TGCAGCGTTGTGGTGATGTCGGGACAGGGCATCCATGAGCAGTTCTTC. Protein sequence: CSVVVMSGQGIHEQFF.

This CDR3 is CASSPDSTGELFF. Here the CDR3 DNA reads TGTGCCAGCAGCCCGGACAGCACCGGGGAGCTGTTTTTT. V and J are TRBV28 and TRBJ2-2; TRBD1 might be the D (6 bases). V was pared by 6 bases and J by 4 bases, with 9 bases between. Looked up from germline, CDR1 is MDHEN and CDR2 is SYDVKM. The CDR3 covers 13 residues.

CDR3 nucleotides: TGTGCCATCAAAACAGGACAGGGCCCTGGCGAGCAGTACTTC. It codes for CAIKTGQGPGEQYF. V and J are TRBV10-3 and TRBJ2-7; 8 nucleotides agree with TRBD1. Looked up from germline, CDR1 is ENHRY and CDR2 is SYGVKD. The CDR3 covers 14 residues. The junction had 11 bases not matched to a gene; V was cut back by 7 bases and J by 6 bases.

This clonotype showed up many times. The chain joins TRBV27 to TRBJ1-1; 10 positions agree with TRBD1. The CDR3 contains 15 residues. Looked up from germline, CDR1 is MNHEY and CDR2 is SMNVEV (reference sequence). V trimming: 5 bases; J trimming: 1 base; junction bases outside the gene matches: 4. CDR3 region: CASSLTGGTNTEAFF. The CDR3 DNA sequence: TGTGCCAGCAGTCTGACAGGGGGCACGAACACTGAAGCTTTCTTT.

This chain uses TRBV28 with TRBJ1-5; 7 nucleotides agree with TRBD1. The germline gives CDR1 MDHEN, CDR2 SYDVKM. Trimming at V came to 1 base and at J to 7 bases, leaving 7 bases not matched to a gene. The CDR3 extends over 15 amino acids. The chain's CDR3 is CASSLLEGAGQPQHF. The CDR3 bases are TGTGCCAGCAGTTTATTAGAGGGGGCAGGGCAGCCCCAGCATTTT.

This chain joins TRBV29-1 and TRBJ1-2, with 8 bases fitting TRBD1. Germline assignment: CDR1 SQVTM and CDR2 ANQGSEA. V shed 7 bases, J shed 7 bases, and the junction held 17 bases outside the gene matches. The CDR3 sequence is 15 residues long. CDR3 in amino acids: CSGRVLAGGAGGYTF. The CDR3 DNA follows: TGCAGCGGGCGGGTGTTAGCAGGGGGCGCGGGTGGCTACACCTTC. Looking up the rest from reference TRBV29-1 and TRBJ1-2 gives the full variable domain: SAVISQKPSRDICQRGTSLTIQCQVDSQVTMMFWYRQQPGQSLTLIATANQGSEATYESGFVIDKFPISRPNLTFSTLTVSNMSPEDSSIYLCSGRVLAGGAGGYTFGSGTRLTVV.

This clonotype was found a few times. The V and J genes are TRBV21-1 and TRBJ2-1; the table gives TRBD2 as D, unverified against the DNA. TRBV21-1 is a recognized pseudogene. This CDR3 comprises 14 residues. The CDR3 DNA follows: TGTGCCAGCAGCAAGCACGCAGTCCCCAATGAGCAGTTCTTC. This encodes CASSKHAVPNEQFF.

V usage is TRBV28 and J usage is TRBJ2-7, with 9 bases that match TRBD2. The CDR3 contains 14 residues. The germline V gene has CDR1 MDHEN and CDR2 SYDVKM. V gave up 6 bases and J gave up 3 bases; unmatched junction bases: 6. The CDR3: CASSLNSGSYEQYF. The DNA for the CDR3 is TGTGCCAGCAGCCTCAATAGCGGGAGCTACGAGCAGTACTTC.